The rows below give T cell receptor beta chains drawn from one sample of a study of shared clonotypes between healthy human individuals. Profiled with immunoSEQ multiplex PCR; TCRdb holds only in-frame clones, not every one. This repertoire shows hundreds of thousands of clones, about 74% found once; its top ten account for more than 1.5%. Sequencing input: memory CD4+ T cells sorted from blood. Every receptor here comes from a woman in her twenties or thirties in good health. The CDR3 runs from the conserved cysteine through the conserved F or W. Fields, in order: J gene, D gene, V gene, clone size, CDR3 DNA, CDR3 protein. A D gene is named only where the DNA matches it firmly. Only some rows state a clone size, as once, few, many or a class for expanded clones.

J gene: TRBJ2-7; D gene: .; V gene: TRBV6-5; clone size: few; CDR3 DNA: TGTGCCAGCAGTTATGAGCGGAGAAACTACGAGCAGTACTTC; CDR3 protein: CASSYERRNYEQYF
J gene: TRBJ2-7; D gene: TRBD1; V gene: TRBV6-5; clone size: .; CDR3 DNA: TGTGCCAGCAGACCCGCAGGGGGAAACTCCTACGAGCAGTACTTC; CDR3 protein: CASRPAGGNSYEQYF
J gene: TRBJ1-5; D gene: .; V gene: TRBV5-8; clone size: .; CDR3 DNA: TGTGCCAGCAGCTTCGGAGCTCAGCCCCAGCATTTT; CDR3 protein: CASSFGAQPQHF
J gene: TRBJ2-3; D gene: .; V gene: TRBV5-1; clone size: few; CDR3 DNA: TGCGCCAGCAGCTTGGAAGGGCGGGATGTAGATACGCAGTATTTT; CDR3 protein: CASSLEGRDVDTQYF
J gene: TRBJ2-7; D gene: .; V gene: TRBV5-1; clone size: few; CDR3 DNA: TGCGCCAGCAGCTCTCGACAGGATCTGGGGGGATCCGTACGGTTTCCCTACGAGCAGTACTTC; CDR3 protein: CASSSRQDLGGSVRFPYEQYF
J gene: TRBJ1-1; D gene: .; V gene: TRBV5-4; clone size: .; CDR3 DNA: TGTGCCAGCAGCTTGGGGACTGAAGCTTTCTTT; CDR3 protein: CASSLGTEAFF
J gene: TRBJ2-1; D gene: .; V gene: TRBV11-3; clone size: .; CDR3 DNA: TGTGCCAGCAGCTTAGATAGGTACGAGCAGTTCTTC; CDR3 protein: CASSLDRYEQFF
J gene: TRBJ1-5; D gene: TRBD1; V gene: TRBV6-6; clone size: many; CDR3 DNA: TGTGCCAGCAGTTACTCTAGCGGGACAGGTGCCGGGCATTTT; CDR3 protein: CASSYSSGTGAGHF
J gene: TRBJ2-1; D gene: TRBD1; V gene: TRBV19; clone size: .; CDR3 DNA: TGTGCCAGTAGCCTCCGGGACAGGGAGTACAATGAGCAGTTCTTC; CDR3 protein: CASSLRDREYNEQFF
J gene: TRBJ2-1; D gene: .; V gene: TRBV29-1; clone size: .; CDR3 DNA: TGCAGTCATCGTTATATCAGGGGGGCGATTTCCTACAATGAGCAGTTCTTC; CDR3 protein: CSHRYIRGAISYNEQFF
J gene: TRBJ2-5; D gene: .; V gene: TRBV5-1; clone size: few; CDR3 DNA: TGCGCCAGCAGCTTTGGACAACTTCAAGAGACCCAGTACTTC; CDR3 protein: CASSFGQLQETQYF
J gene: TRBJ2-1; D gene: TRBD2; V gene: TRBV4-1; clone size: .; CDR3 DNA: TGCGCCAGCAGCCCGGGACTAGCGGGAGGGCCGGGGCGGGGTGCTGAGCAGTTCTTC; CDR3 protein: CASSPGLAGGPGRGAEQFF
J gene: TRBJ2-7; D gene: .; V gene: TRBV5-1; clone size: few; CDR3 DNA: TGCGCCAGCAGCTTGGCTCTGGACAGCTCCTACGAGCAGTACTTC; CDR3 protein: CASSLALDSSYEQYF
J gene: TRBJ2-2; D gene: TRBD2; V gene: TRBV4-2; clone size: .; CDR3 DNA: TGTGCCAGCAGCCCTAGCGGGATCGGGACCGGGGAGCTGTTTTTT; CDR3 protein: CASSPSGIGTGELFF
J gene: TRBJ2-2; D gene: .; V gene: TRBV2; clone size: .; CDR3 DNA: TGTGCCAGCAGTGGACAGGGACTGAACACCGGGGAGCTGTTTTTT; CDR3 protein: CASSGQGLNTGELFF
J gene: TRBJ2-3; D gene: TRBD2; V gene: TRBV14; clone size: .; CDR3 DNA: TGTGCCAGCAGCCAACTACTAGCGGGAGGGCCGCAGTATTTT; CDR3 protein: CASSQLLAGGPQYF
J gene: TRBJ2-1; D gene: TRBD1; V gene: TRBV18; clone size: many; CDR3 DNA: TGTGCCAGCTCACCGACGGGACAGGGGGTTGGTGAGCAGTTCTTC; CDR3 protein: CASSPTGQGVGEQFF
J gene: TRBJ2-2; D gene: TRBD2; V gene: TRBV7-9; clone size: .; CDR3 DNA: TGTGCCAGCAGCTGGTCTAGCGGGAGATCCGGGGAGCTGTTTTTT; CDR3 protein: CASSWSSGRSGELFF
J gene: TRBJ2-1; D gene: TRBD2; V gene: TRBV7-9; clone size: .; CDR3 DNA: TGTGCCAGCAGTCTCCGACTAGCGGTATACAATGAGCAGTTCTTC; CDR3 protein: CASSLRLAVYNEQFF
J gene: TRBJ2-5; D gene: TRBD2; V gene: TRBV10-1; clone size: .; CDR3 DNA: TGCGCCAGCAGTGACGGCGGGAGTAGGGAGACCCAGTACTTC; CDR3 protein: CASSDGGSRETQYF
J gene: TRBJ2-7; D gene: .; V gene: TRBV5-1; clone size: .; CDR3 DNA: TGCGCCAGCAGATCCCAGGTCACTCCATCCGAGCAGTACTTC; CDR3 protein: CASRSQVTPSEQYF
J gene: TRBJ2-3; D gene: TRBD2; V gene: TRBV5-8; clone size: .; CDR3 DNA: TGTGCCAGCAGCTCAGGGGGGACTAGCGACACAGATACGCAGTATTTT; CDR3 protein: CASSSGGTSDTDTQYF
J gene: TRBJ1-2; D gene: TRBD1; V gene: TRBV27; clone size: .; CDR3 DNA: TGTGCCAGCAGCTCGCAGGGGGCCGGTAACTATGGCTACACCTTC; CDR3 protein: CASSSQGAGNYGYTF
J gene: TRBJ2-4; D gene: .; V gene: TRBV5-6; clone size: many; CDR3 DNA: TGTGCCAGCAGCTTGTACCGGCCGGCAGTAAGGGACATTCAGTACTTC; CDR3 protein: CASSLYRPAVRDIQYF
J gene: TRBJ1-3; D gene: .; V gene: TRBV18; clone size: .; CDR3 DNA: TGTGCCAGCTCACTGAGAAGGGACACCAACTCTGGAAACACCATATATTTT; CDR3 protein: CASSLRRDTNSGNTIYF
J gene: TRBJ2-5; D gene: TRBD2; V gene: TRBV11-3; clone size: .; CDR3 DNA: TGTGCCAGCAGCCCCGGACTAGCGGGACAAGAGACCCAGTACTTC; CDR3 protein: CASSPGLAGQETQYF
J gene: TRBJ1-2; D gene: .; V gene: TRBV14; clone size: .; CDR3 DNA: TGTGCCAGCAGCCAAGATCGGGGACCGGGGCCCTACACCTTC; CDR3 protein: CASSQDRGPGPYTF
J gene: TRBJ2-3; D gene: .; V gene: TRBV11-3; clone size: once; CDR3 DNA: TGTGCCAGCAGCTCAAGGACAGGCACAGATACGCAGTATTTT; CDR3 protein: CASSSRTGTDTQYF
J gene: TRBJ2-1; D gene: TRBD2; V gene: TRBV28; clone size: few; CDR3 DNA: TGTGCCAGCAGTGGGACTAGTGTCCCCTACAATGAGCAGTTCTTC; CDR3 protein: CASSGTSVPYNEQFF
J gene: TRBJ2-1; D gene: TRBD1; V gene: TRBV7-6; clone size: .; CDR3 DNA: TGTGCCAGCAGCTTGGGGACAGGCTTAGGCAATGAGCAGTTCTTC; CDR3 protein: CASSLGTGLGNEQFF
J gene: TRBJ2-7; D gene: .; V gene: TRBV11-2; clone size: .; CDR3 DNA: TGTGCCAGCAGCTTAGGCAATTCGGGCTACGAGCAGTACTTC; CDR3 protein: CASSLGNSGYEQYF
J gene: TRBJ2-7; D gene: .; V gene: TRBV6-1; clone size: .; CDR3 DNA: TGTGCCAGCAAGTTCGGGGTTGGGGTCTACGAGCAGTACTTC; CDR3 protein: CASKFGVGVYEQYF
J gene: TRBJ1-5; D gene: .; V gene: TRBV7-2; clone size: many; CDR3 DNA: TGTGCCAGCAGCTTCTGGTCGGGACAGCCCCAGCATTTT; CDR3 protein: CASSFWSGQPQHF
J gene: TRBJ2-3; D gene: .; V gene: TRBV25-1; clone size: few; CDR3 DNA: TGTGCCAGCAGTGACCCCGGCAGGACAGATACGCAGTATTTT; CDR3 protein: CASSDPGRTDTQYF
J gene: TRBJ1-1; D gene: TRBD1; V gene: TRBV27; clone size: .; CDR3 DNA: TGTGCCAGCAGTCCGGACAGGGGGTGGGACACTGAAGCTTTCTTT; CDR3 protein: CASSPDRGWDTEAFF
J gene: TRBJ2-2; D gene: TRBD1; V gene: TRBV28; clone size: once; CDR3 DNA: TGTGCCAGCAGTTTTGGGAGACAGGGCTACACCGGGGAGCTGTTTTTT; CDR3 protein: CASSFGRQGYTGELFF
J gene: TRBJ2-2; D gene: .; V gene: TRBV5-4; clone size: few; CDR3 DNA: TGTGCCAGCACCTATGGGGGGGCTTCGAACACCGGGGAGCTGTTTTTT; CDR3 protein: CASTYGGASNTGELFF
J gene: TRBJ2-7; D gene: TRBD1; V gene: TRBV29-1; clone size: .; CDR3 DNA: TGCAGCGTTGAGGACAGGGGGGGTTCGAACGAGCAGTACTTC; CDR3 protein: CSVEDRGGSNEQYF
J gene: TRBJ1-5; D gene: .; V gene: TRBV28; clone size: .; CDR3 DNA: TGTGCCAGCAGACCGGACTTAGCTCAGCCCCAGCATTTT; CDR3 protein: CASRPDLAQPQHF
J gene: TRBJ1-5; D gene: .; V gene: TRBV19; clone size: .; CDR3 DNA: TGTGCCACCTCGGACTGGAAAAGCAATCAGCCCCAGCATTTT; CDR3 protein: CATSDWKSNQPQHF
J gene: TRBJ1-2; D gene: .; V gene: TRBV4-1; clone size: .; CDR3 DNA: TGCGCCAGCAGCCAAGATTCGGCCGGCACAGTGGGCTACACCTTC; CDR3 protein: CASSQDSAGTVGYTF
J gene: TRBJ2-7; D gene: TRBD1; V gene: TRBV29-1; clone size: .; CDR3 DNA: TGCAGCGTTTCCTCCGGGACAGGCTCCCAGGGCTTC; CDR3 protein: CSVSSGTGSQGF
J gene: TRBJ2-5; D gene: .; V gene: TRBV10-1; clone size: once; CDR3 DNA: TGCGCCAGCAGTGCACAGGGAACCCTAGGGGAGACCCAGTACTTC; CDR3 protein: CASSAQGTLGETQYF
J gene: TRBJ2-5; D gene: TRBD2; V gene: TRBV18; clone size: few; CDR3 DNA: TGTGCCAGCTCACCAAACGTCGGGAGGGAAGAGACCCAGTACTTC; CDR3 protein: CASSPNVGREETQYF
J gene: TRBJ2-7; D gene: .; V gene: TRBV25-1; clone size: .; CDR3 DNA: TGTGCCAGCAGTGAGTTGGGGGCGGAGCAGTACTTC; CDR3 protein: CASSELGAEQYF
J gene: TRBJ2-7; D gene: .; V gene: TRBV7-2; clone size: .; CDR3 DNA: TGTGCCAGCAGCCGGTTTTCTACAGGGTATCTTGCCTACGAGCAGTACTTC; CDR3 protein: CASSRFSTGYLAYEQYF
J gene: TRBJ1-5; D gene: .; V gene: TRBV2; clone size: .; CDR3 DNA: TGTGCCAGCAGTCACCGGACGGACAGAAATCAGCCCCAGCATTTT; CDR3 protein: CASSHRTDRNQPQHF
J gene: TRBJ2-3; D gene: TRBD2; V gene: TRBV7-9; clone size: .; CDR3 DNA: TGTGCCAGCAGCACCCGGACTAGCGGACATACAGATACGCAGTATTTT; CDR3 protein: CASSTRTSGHTDTQYF
J gene: TRBJ2-7; D gene: TRBD1; V gene: TRBV2; clone size: .; CDR3 DNA: TGTGCCAGCACCTCCGGGACAGGGGATGAAAAGCAGTACTTC; CDR3 protein: CASTSGTGDEKQYF
J gene: TRBJ1-2; D gene: TRBD1; V gene: TRBV9; clone size: .; CDR3 DNA: TGTGCCAGCAGCGCAACAGGGGATTATAGTGGCTACACCTTC; CDR3 protein: CASSATGDYSGYTF
J gene: TRBJ2-7; D gene: .; V gene: TRBV5-1; clone size: .; CDR3 DNA: TGCGCCAGCAGCTTTGTTGGGTCCTACGAGCAGTACTTC; CDR3 protein: CASSFVGSYEQYF